A selection of T cell receptor beta chains follows, all from one sample in a study of T cell repertoires and HLA-DP antigens. Clones were sequenced by immunoSEQ multiplex PCR, and TCRdb holds only the in-frame ones, with some missing. The sample shows fewer than 95,000 clones, approximately 86% of them seen only once. No antigens are known for them. The sample was CD4+ T cells from PBMCs. These receptor sequences come from a man over 45 in good health and CMV-seronegative. CDR3s include the opening cysteine and the closing phenylalanine or tryptophan. Fields, in order: J gene, clone size, V gene, D gene, CDR3 DNA, CDR3 protein. A D gene is named only where the DNA matches it firmly. The size entry is marked missing in some rows and otherwise reads once, few, many or a size class.

>TRBJ2-2|NA|TRBV7-7|NA
TGTGCTAGCAGCTTATTGGGTACGAACACCGGGGAGCTGTTTTTT
CASSLLGTNTGELFF
>TRBJ1-1|NA|TRBV5-8|TRBD1
TGTGCCAGCAGCCCGGGACAGGCCGGGGACACTGAAGCTTTCTTT
CASSPGQAGDTEAFF
>TRBJ1-1|NA|TRBV29-1|NA
TGCAGCGTTGCGGGTCTTGTGGGGACTGAAGCTTTCTTT
CSVAGLVGTEAFF
>TRBJ2-1|NA|TRBV19|TRBD2
TGTGCCAGTAGTATAGCGGCTAGCGGGATCAATGAGCAGTTCTTC
CASSIAASGINEQFF
>TRBJ2-1|NA|TRBV6-4|TRBD1
TGTGCCAGCAGGGAGACAGGGAACTCCTACAATGAGCAGTTCTTC
CASRETGNSYNEQFF
>TRBJ2-3|NA|TRBV29-1|NA
TGCAGCGTTGCCACCACTAGCCGTCGCGATACGCAGTATTTT
CSVATTSRRDTQYF
>TRBJ1-1|once|TRBV6-6|NA
TGTGCCAGCAGTTACTCTGGAAATGAAGCTTTCTTT
CASSYSGNEAFF
>TRBJ2-5|NA|TRBV7-3|NA
TGTGCCAGCAGCTTAAAGCCTCCCGTATCGGGCGGTCGGGGTGAGACCCAGTACTTC
CASSLKPPVSGGRGETQYF
>TRBJ2-7|NA|TRBV30|NA
TGTGCCTGGAGTGGGAGGCAGGGGTTATACGAGCAGTACTTC
CAWSGRQGLYEQYF
>TRBJ1-1|once|TRBV19|NA
TGTGCCAGTAGTATCCCCAACCGAAACACTGAAGCTTTCTTT
CASSIPNRNTEAFF
>TRBJ2-5|NA|TRBV7-6|NA
TGTGCCAGCAGCTTTAACAGACAAGAGACCCAGTACTTC
CASSFNRQETQYF
>TRBJ1-4|once|TRBV7-9|NA
TGTGCCAGCAGCTTAAGACAGAATAATGAAAAACTGTTTTTT
CASSLRQNNEKLFF
>TRBJ1-3|once|TRBV9|TRBD1
TGTGCCAGCAGCAGACGGGACAGAACCCTTTCTGGAAACACCATATATTTT
CASSRRDRTLSGNTIYF
>TRBJ1-4|NA|TRBV7-9|NA
TGTGCCAGCAGCTTTGGACAGAACGCACTGTTTTTT
CASSFGQNALFF
>TRBJ1-1|NA|TRBV30|NA
TGTGCCTGGAGTCCTACAGACAGGATGAACACTGAAGCTTTCTTT
CAWSPTDRMNTEAFF
>TRBJ1-4|few|TRBV7-2|TRBD1
TGTGCCAGCAGCATTGGACAGGGTAATGAAAAACTGTTTTTT
CASSIGQGNEKLFF
>TRBJ2-3|NA|TRBV29-1|NA
TGCAGCGTCAGCGGATCTAGCACAGATACGCAGTATTTT
CSVSGSSTDTQYF
>TRBJ2-7|NA|TRBV5-8|NA
TGTGCCAGCAGCTTAAGAAGCGGAACCTACGAGCAGTACTTC
CASSLRSGTYEQYF
>TRBJ2-1|NA|TRBV5-4|NA
TGTGCCAGCAGCTATCCTAGTAGCAATGAGCAGTTCTTC
CASSYPSSNEQFF
>TRBJ2-7|NA|TRBV27|NA
TGTGCCAGCAGTTTAAGGGGGGGGCCCTACGAGCAGTACTTC
CASSLRGGPYEQYF
>TRBJ1-3|NA|TRBV28|NA
TGTGCCAGTGAGAAGGCTTACACCATATATTTT
CASEKAYTIYF
>TRBJ2-3|NA|TRBV9|NA
TGTGCCAGCAGCGCAGAGGCGGCATCCGATACGCAGTATTTT
CASSAEAASDTQYF